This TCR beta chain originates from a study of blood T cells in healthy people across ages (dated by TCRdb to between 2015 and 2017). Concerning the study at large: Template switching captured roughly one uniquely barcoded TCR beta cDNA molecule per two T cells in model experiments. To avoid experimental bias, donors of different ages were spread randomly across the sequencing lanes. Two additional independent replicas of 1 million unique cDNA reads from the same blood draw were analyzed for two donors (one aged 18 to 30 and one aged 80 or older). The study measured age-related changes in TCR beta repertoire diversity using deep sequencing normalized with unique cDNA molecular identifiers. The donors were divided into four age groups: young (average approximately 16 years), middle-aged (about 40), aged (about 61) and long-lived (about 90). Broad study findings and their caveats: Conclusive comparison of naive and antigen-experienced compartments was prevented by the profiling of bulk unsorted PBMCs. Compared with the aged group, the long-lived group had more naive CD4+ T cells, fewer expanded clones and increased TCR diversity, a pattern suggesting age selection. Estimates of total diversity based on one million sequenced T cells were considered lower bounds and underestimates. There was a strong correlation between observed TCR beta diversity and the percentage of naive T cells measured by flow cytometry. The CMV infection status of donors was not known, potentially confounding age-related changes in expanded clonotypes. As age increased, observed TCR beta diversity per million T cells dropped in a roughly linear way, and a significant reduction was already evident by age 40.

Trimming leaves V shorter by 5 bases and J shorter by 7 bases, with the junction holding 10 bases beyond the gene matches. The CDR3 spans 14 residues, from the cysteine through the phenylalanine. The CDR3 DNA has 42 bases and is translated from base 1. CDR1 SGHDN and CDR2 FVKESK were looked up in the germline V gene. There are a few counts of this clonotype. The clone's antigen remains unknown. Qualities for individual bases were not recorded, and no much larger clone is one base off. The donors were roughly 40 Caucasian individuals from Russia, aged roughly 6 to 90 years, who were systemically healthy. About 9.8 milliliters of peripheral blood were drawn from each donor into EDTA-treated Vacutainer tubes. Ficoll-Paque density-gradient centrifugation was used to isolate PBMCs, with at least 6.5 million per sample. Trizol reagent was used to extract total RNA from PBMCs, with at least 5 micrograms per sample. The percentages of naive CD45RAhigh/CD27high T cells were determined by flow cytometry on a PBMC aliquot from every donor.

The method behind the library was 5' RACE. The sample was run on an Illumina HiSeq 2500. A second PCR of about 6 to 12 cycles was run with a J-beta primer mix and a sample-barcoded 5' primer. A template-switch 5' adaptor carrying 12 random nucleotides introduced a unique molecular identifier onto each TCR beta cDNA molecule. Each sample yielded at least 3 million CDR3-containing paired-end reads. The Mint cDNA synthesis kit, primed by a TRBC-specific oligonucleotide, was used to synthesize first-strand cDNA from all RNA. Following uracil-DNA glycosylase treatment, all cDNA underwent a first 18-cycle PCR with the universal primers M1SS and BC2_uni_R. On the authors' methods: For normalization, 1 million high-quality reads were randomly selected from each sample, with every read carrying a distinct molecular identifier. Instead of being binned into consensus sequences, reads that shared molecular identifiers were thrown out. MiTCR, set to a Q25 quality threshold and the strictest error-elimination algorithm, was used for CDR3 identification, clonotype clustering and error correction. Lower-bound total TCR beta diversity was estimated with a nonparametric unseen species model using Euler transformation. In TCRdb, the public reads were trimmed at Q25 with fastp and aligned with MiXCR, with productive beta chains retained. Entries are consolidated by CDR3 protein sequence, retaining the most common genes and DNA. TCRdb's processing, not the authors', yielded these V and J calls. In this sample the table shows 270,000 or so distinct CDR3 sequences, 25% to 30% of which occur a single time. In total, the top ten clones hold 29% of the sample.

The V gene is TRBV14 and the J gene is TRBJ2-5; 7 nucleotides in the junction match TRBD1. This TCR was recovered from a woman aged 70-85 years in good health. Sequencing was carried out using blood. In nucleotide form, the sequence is TGTGCCAGCAGCTATACAGGGGCCGATGGGACCCAGTACTTC. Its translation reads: CASSYTGADGTQYF. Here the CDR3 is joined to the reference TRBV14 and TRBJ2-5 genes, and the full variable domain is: EAGVTQFPSHSVIEKGQTVTLRCDPISGHDNLYWYRRVMGKEIKFLLHFVKESKQDESGMPNNRFLAERTGGTYSTLKVQPAELEDSGVYFCASSYTGADGTQYFGPGTRLLVL.